The 13 T cell receptor beta chains below were found in one sample sequenced in a study of T cell responses to AZD1222 COVID-19 vaccine. Using immunoSEQ multiplex PCR, the repertoire was profiled, and TCRdb retains in-frame clones only, with some absent. The sample shows about 140,000 clones, 80% to 95% of them seen only once. The sample here was peripheral blood, taken 28 days after the second AZD1222 dose. The source is an adult who received the AZD1222 COVID-19 vaccine.

The chain employs TRBV5-1 and TRBJ1-2; 8 bases are shared with TRBD1. V was clipped by 0 bases and J by 4 bases; unmatched bases: 2. The CDR3 spans 14 residues. Germline values: CDR1 SGHRS, CDR2 YFSETQ. CDR3 sequence (DNA): TGCGCCAGCAGCTTGGCCACAGGGGGCTATGGCTACACCTTC. Protein sequence: CASSLATGGYGYTF.

V is TRBV18 and J is TRBJ2-1, with 10 nucleotides matching TRBD2. V lost 4 bases, J lost 6 bases, and 3 bases stayed unmatched. The CDR3 is made up of 14 amino acids. Germline CDR1 is KGHSH and CDR2 is LQKENI. Here the CDR3 reads CASSRSSGSNEQFF. For the CDR3, the DNA is TGTGCCAGCTCACGGTCTAGCGGGAGCAATGAGCAGTTCTTC.

Worth noting for this clone: Other DNA sequences in this specimen translate into the identical CDR3. The chain combines TRBV9 with TRBJ2-7, with 11 bases fitting TRBD2. The CDR3 consists of 14 residues. In germline, CDR1 is SGDLS, CDR2 YYNGEE. The J segment lost 3 bases and the V segment lost 3 bases, leaving 2 bases of the junction unmatched. For the CDR3, the DNA is TGTGCCAGCAGCGCCGGGACTAGCGGCTACGAGCAGTACTTC. Translation gives CASSAGTSGYEQYF. Combining the CDR3 with reference TRBV9 and TRBJ2-7 gives the whole variable domain DSGVTQTPKHLITATGQRVTLRCSPRSGDLSVYWYQQSLDQGLQFLIQYYNGEERAKGNILERFSAQQFPDLHSELNLSSLELGDSALYFCASSAGTSGYEQYFGPGTRLTVT.

The chain uses TRBV15 and TRBJ2-1, with 8 bases that match TRBD2. Trimming removed 1 base from V and 10 bases from J; junction bases left unmatched: 6. The CDR3 extends over 14 amino acids. Per germline, CDR1 LNHNV and CDR2 YYDKDF (reference sequence). The CDR3 DNA reads as TGTGCCACCAGCAGAGCGGGAGGGGTTCGAGAGCAGTTCTTC. It specifies CATSRAGGVREQFF.

CDR3 protein: CASSGWRAGGVHNEQFF. For the CDR3, the DNA is TGTGCCAGCAGCGGGTGGCGGGCGGGAGGGGTTCACAATGAGCAGTTCTTC. The chain couples TRBV11-3 to TRBJ2-1, with 9 bases that match TRBD2. Germline V gene data show CDR1 as SGHNT and CDR2 as YENEEA. This CDR3 has 17 amino acids. J gave up 5 bases and V 5 bases, and 13 bases lay outside the gene matches.

There are a few counts of this clone. This chain links TRBV28 with TRBJ2-2; the D gene is possibly TRBD1 (6 bases). CDR1 and CDR2 (germline): MDHEN, SYDVKM. V gave up 5 bases and J gave up 4 bases, with 14 bases separating them. The length of the CDR3 is 15 residues. The CDR3 spells CASSQPSDSTGELFF. The CDR3 DNA follows: TGTGCCAGCAGTCAACCGTCGGACAGCACCGGGGAGCTGTTTTTT.

The rearrangement links TRBV4-2 to TRBJ1-1; no clear D. Trimming took 4 bases from V and 0 from J, leaving 15 bases between them. The CDR3 is 16 residues long. Germline lookup yields CDR1 LGHNA and CDR2 YNFKEQ. Here the CDR3 reads CASSLRQGRLNTEAFF. The DNA for the CDR3 is TGTGCCAGCAGCCTACGCCAAGGCAGACTGAACACTGAAGCTTTCTTT.

The chain is built from TRBV5-5 and TRBJ2-3; 8 positions agree with TRBD1. The CDR3 is made up of 16 amino acids. The J segment lost 2 bases and the V segment lost 3 bases, leaving 8 bases of the junction unmatched. CDR1 and CDR2 (germline): SGHKS, YYEKEE (reference sequence). The CDR3 spells CASSSGQGGPTDTQYF. The CDR3, as DNA: TGTGCCAGCAGCTCCGGACAGGGAGGTCCCACAGATACGCAGTATTTT.

This rearrangement joins TRBV3-1 (or the pseudogene TRBV3-2) to TRBJ2-7; 11 nucleotides align to TRBD2. V trimming: 0 bases; J trimming: 7 bases; junction bases outside the gene matches: 5. The CDR3 loop spans 15 amino acids. Germline loops: CDR1 LGHDT, CDR2 YNNKEL (reference sequence). CDR3 amino acids: CASSQDLAGGREQYF. In DNA, the CDR3 is TGTGCCAGCAGCCAAGACCTAGCGGGAGGTAGGGAGCAGTACTTC.

This chain joins TRBV6-2 or TRBV6-3 and TRBJ1-1; D gene unclear. V was pared by 5 bases and J by 0 bases, with 10 bases between. This CDR3 is built from 14 residues. Germline CDR1 reads MNHEY; CDR2 reads SVGEGT. Written as DNA, the CDR3 is TGTGCCAGCAGTGCCTGGGAAATGAACACTGAAGCTTTCTTT. This encodes CASSAWEMNTEAFF.

The V call is TRBV27, the J call TRBJ2-3; 12 nucleotides agree with TRBD2. Trimming removed 7 bases from V and 0 bases from J; junction bases left unmatched: 8. Germline CDR1 MNHEY, CDR2 SMNVEV (reference sequence). This CDR3 spans 17 amino acids. This chain's CDR3 is CASKSLAGGRSTDTQYF. The CDR3, as DNA: TGTGCCAGCAAGAGTCTAGCGGGGGGGCGTAGCACAGATACGCAGTATTTT.

The count of this clone is one. The chain links TRBV3-1 (or the pseudogene TRBV3-2) to TRBJ2-7, with D perhaps assigned TRBD1 or TRBD2 (5 bases each). The CDR3 loop spans 15 amino acids. CDR1 and CDR2 (germline): LGHDT, YNNKEL (reference sequence). Trimming took 0 bases from V and 6 from J, leaving 15 bases between them. DNA of the CDR3: TGTGCCAGCAGCCAAGAACGGGGCTCGAGTGGCGAGCAGTACTTC. Encoded protein: CASSQERGSSGEQYF.

The chain links TRBV9 to TRBJ2-1, with TRBD2 matching 7 bases. CDR1 and CDR2 (germline): SGDLS, YYNGEE. Trimming at V came to 3 bases and at J to 2 bases, leaving 14 bases not matched to a gene. The CDR3 is 18 residues long. CDR3 DNA sequence: TGTGCCAGCAGCGGGGATTGGGGAGCGGGATCTACCTACAATGAGCAGTTCTTC. Its protein product is CASSGDWGAGSTYNEQFF.